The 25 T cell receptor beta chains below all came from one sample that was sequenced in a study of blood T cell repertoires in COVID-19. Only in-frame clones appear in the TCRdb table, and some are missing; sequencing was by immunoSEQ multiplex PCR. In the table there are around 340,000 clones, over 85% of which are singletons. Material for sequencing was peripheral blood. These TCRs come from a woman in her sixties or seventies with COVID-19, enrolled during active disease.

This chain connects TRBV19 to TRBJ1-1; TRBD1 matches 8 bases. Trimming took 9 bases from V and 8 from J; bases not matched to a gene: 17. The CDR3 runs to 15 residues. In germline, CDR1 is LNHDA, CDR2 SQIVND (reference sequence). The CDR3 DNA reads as TGTGCCAGCTCCGAAGGCAGGGGGCGTATCCCCGAAGCTTTCTTT. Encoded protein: CASSEGRGRIPEAFF. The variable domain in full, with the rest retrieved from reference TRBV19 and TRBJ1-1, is DGGITQSPKYLFRKEGQNVTLSCEQNLNHDAMYWYRQDPGQGLRLIYYSQIVNDFQKGDIAEGYSVSREKKESFPLTVTSAQKNPTAFYLCASSEGRGRIPEAFFGQGTRLTVV.

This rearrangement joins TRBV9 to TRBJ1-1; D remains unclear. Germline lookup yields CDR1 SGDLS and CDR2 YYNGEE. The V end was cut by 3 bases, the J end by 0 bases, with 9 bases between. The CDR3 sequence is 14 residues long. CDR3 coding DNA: TGTGCCAGCAGCGGAGTGGAGATGAACACTGAAGCTTTCTTT. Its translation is CASSGVEMNTEAFF.

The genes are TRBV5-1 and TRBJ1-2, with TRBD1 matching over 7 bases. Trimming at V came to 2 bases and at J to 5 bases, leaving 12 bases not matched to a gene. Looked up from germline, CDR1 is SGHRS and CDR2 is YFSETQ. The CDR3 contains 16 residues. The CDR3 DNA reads TGCGCCAGCAGCTTCGAGGGGGCCACATACGTTTATGGCTACACCTTC. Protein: CASSFEGATYVYGYTF.

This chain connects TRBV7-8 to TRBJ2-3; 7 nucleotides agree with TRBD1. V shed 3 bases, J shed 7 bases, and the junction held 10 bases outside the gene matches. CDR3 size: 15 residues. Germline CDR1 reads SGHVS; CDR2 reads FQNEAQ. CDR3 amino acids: CASSFIGGATNTQYF. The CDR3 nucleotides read TGTGCCAGCAGCTTTATAGGGGGCGCAACAAATACGCAGTATTTT.

The CDR3 nucleotides read TGTGCCAGTAGTATACAGGGCTTGACCTATGGCTACACCTTC. It encodes CASSIQGLTYGYTF. V usage is TRBV19 and J usage is TRBJ1-2, with D maybe TRBD1 (5 bases). V shed 2 bases and J shed 4 bases, with 11 bases lying between them. Germline values: CDR1 LNHDA, CDR2 SQIVND (reference sequence). The CDR3 spans 14 residues.

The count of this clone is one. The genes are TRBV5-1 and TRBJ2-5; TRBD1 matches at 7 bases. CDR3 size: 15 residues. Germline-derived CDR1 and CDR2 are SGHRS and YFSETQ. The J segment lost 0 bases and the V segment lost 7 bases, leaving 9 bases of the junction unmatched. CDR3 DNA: TGCGCCAGCGGACCGGGACAGCTCTACCAAGAGACCCAGTACTTC. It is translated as CASGPGQLYQETQYF. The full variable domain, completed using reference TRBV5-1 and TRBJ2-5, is KAGVTQTPRYLIKTRGQQVTLSCSPISGHRSVSWYQQTPGQGLQFLFEYFSETQRNKGNFPGRFSGRQFSNSRSEMNVSTLELGDSALYLCASGPGQLYQETQYFGPGTRLLVL.

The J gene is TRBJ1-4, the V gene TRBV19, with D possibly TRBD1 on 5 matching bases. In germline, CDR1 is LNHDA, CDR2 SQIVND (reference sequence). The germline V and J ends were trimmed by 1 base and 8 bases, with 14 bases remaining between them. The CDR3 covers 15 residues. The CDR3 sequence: CASSIVPGGLEKLFF. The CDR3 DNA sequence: TGTGCCAGTAGTATAGTTCCCGGGGGATTGGAAAAACTGTTTTTT.

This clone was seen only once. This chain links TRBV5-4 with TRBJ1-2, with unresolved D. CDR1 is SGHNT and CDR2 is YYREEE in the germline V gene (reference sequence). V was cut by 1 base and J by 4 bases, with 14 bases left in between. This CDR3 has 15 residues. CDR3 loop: CASSLSSGEFYGYTF. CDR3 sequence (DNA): TGTGCCAGCAGCTTGTCCTCTGGAGAATTCTATGGCTACACCTTC.

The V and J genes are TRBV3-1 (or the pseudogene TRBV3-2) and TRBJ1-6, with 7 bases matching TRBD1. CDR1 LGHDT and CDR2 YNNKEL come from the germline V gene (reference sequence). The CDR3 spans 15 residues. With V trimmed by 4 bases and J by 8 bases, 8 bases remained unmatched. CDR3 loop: CASSLHDREHSPLHF. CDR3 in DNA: TGTGCCAGCAGCCTCCACGACAGGGAGCATTCACCCCTCCACTTT.

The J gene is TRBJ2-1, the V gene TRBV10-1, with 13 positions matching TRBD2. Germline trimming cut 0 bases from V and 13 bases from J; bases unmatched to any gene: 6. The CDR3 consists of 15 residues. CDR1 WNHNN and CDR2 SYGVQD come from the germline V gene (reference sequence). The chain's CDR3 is CASSESLAGGLLQFF. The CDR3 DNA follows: TGCGCCAGCAGTGAGTCACTAGCGGGGGGGCTCTTACAGTTCTTC.

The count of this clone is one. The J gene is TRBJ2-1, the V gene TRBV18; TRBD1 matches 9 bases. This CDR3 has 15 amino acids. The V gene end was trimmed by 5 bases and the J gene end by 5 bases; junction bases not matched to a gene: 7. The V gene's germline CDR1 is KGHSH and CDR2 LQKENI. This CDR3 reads CASSARDRDNNEQFF. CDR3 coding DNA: TGTGCCAGCTCAGCCCGGGACAGGGATAACAATGAGCAGTTCTTC.

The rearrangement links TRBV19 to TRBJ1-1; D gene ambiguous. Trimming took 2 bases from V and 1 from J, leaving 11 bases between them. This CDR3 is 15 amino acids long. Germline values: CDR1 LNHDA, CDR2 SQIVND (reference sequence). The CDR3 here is CASSIWQNRNTEAFF. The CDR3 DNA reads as TGTGCCAGTAGTATATGGCAGAACAGGAACACTGAAGCTTTCTTT.

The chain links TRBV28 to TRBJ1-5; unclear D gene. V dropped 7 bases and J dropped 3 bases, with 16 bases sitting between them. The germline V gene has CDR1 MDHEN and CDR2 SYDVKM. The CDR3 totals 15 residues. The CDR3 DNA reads TGTGCCAGCACCCGACCGGGGTTCTCCAATCAGCCCCAGCATTTT. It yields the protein CASTRPGFSNQPQHF.

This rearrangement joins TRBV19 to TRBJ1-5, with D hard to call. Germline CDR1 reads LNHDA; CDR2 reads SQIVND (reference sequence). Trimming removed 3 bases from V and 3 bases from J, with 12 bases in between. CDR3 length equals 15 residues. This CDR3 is CASSMETGINQPQHF. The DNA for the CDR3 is TGTGCCAGTAGTATGGAGACCGGAATCAATCAGCCCCAGCATTTT.

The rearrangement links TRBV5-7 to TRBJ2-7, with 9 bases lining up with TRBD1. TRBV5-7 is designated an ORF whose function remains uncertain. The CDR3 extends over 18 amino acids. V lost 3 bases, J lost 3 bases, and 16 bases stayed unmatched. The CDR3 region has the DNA TGTGCCAGCAGCTCGGAGAGACAGGGGGAACAAGACGTCTACGAGCAGTACTTC. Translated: CASSSERQGEQDVYEQYF.

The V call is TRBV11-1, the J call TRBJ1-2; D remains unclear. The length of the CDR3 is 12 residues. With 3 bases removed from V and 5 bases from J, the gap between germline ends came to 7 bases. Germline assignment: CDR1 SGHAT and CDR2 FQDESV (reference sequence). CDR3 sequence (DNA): TGTGCCAGCAGCTTGGGCCGGTATGGCTACACCTTC. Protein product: CASSLGRYGYTF.

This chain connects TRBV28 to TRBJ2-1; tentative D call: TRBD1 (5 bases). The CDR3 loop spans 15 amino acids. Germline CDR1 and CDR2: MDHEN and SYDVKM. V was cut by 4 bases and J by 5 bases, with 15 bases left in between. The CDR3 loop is CASSSPAGPHNEQFF. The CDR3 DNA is TGTGCCAGCAGTTCGCCCGCAGGGCCCCACAATGAGCAGTTCTTC.

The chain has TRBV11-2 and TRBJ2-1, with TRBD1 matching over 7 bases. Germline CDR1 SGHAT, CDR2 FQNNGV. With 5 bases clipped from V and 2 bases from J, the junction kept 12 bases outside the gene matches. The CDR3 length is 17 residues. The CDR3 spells CASSHADWQGAYNEQFF. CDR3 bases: TGTGCCAGCAGCCATGCGGATTGGCAGGGGGCCTACAATGAGCAGTTCTTC.

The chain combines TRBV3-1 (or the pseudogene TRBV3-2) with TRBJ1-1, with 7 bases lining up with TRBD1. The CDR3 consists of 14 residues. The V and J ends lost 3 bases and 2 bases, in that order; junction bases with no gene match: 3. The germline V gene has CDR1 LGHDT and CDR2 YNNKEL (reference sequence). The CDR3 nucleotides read TGTGCCAGCAGCCAGAGGACAGGAAACACTGAAGCTTTCTTT. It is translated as CASSQRTGNTEAFF.

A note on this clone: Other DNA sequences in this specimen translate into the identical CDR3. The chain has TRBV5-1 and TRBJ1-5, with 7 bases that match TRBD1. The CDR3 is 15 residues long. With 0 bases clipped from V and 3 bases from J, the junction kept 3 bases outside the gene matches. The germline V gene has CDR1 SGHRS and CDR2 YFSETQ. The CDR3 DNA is TGCGCCAGCAGCTTGGAGGGACAGCTCAATCAGCCCCAGCATTTT. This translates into CASSLEGQLNQPQHF.

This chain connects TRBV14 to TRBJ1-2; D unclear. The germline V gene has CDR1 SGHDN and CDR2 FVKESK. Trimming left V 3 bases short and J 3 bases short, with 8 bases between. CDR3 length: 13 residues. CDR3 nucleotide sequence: TGTGCCAGCAGCCAGAACACACACTATGGCTACACCTTC. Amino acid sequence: CASSQNTHYGYTF.

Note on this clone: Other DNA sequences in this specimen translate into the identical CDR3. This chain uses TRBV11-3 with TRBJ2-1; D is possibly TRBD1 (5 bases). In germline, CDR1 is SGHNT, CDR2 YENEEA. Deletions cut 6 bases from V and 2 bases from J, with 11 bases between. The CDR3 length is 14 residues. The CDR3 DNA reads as TGTGCCAGCAGTCCAGGGTCACCCTACAATGAGCAGTTCTTC. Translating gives CASSPGSPYNEQFF.

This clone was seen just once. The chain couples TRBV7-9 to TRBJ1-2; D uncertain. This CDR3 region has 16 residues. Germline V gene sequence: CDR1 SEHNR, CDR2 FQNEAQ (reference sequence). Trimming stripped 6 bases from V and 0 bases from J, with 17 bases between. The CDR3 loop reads CASSRETGKANYGYTF. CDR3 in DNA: TGTGCCAGCAGTCGGGAAACCGGGAAAGCTAACTATGGCTACACCTTC.

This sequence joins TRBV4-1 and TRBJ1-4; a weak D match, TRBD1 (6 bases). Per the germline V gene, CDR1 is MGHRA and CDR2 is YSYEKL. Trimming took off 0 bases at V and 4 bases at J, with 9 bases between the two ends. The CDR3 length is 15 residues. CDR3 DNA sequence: TGCGCCAGCAGCCAAGATGGACAGCTTAATGAAAAACTGTTTTTT. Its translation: CASSQDGQLNEKLFF.

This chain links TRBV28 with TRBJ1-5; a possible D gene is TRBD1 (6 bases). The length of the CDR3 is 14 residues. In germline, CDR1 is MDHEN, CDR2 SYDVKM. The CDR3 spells CAIGTLYSNQPQHF. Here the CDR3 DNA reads TGTGCTATCGGGACACTATATAGCAATCAGCCCCAGCATTTT.